These 10 T cell receptor beta chains share one sample of origin, sequenced in a study of cytomegalovirus exposure and HLA in healthy donors. Researchers ran the PCR with 60 Vbeta and 13 Jbeta primers. Sequencing was performed with immunoSEQ multiplex PCR; in TCRdb, only in-frame clones are kept and a portion is missing. The sample gives 180,000 or so clones, 75% to 80% of which show up once; about 14% is in the top ten. Sample: PBMCs. The receptors here all came from a man over 45 in good health and CMV-seropositive.

This clone was counted only a few times. The rearrangement uses TRBV7-9 and TRBJ2-2, with no clear D. Germline V CDR1 and CDR2: SEHNR, FQNEAQ (reference sequence). Trimming took 3 bases from V and 5 from J, leaving 4 bases between them. This CDR3 contains 12 residues. In nucleotides, the CDR3 is TGTGCCAGCAGCTTGGAGACCGGGGAGCTGTTTTTT. This encodes CASSLETGELFF.

V gene TRBV5-5 combines with J gene TRBJ2-1; 10 bases are shared with TRBD2. The CDR3 covers 17 residues. The germline CDR1 and CDR2 sequences are SGHKS and YYEKEE (reference sequence). V lost 0 bases to trimming and J lost 3 bases; unmatched junction nucleotides: 6. The CDR3 protein is CASSLVASGGLYNEQFF. As DNA, the CDR3 is TGTGCCAGCAGCTTGGTGGCTAGCGGGGGACTCTACAATGAGCAGTTCTTC.

The chain links TRBV2 to TRBJ2-4, with 11 bases that match TRBD1. With V trimmed by 2 bases and J by 2 bases, 5 bases remained unmatched. The CDR3 is made up of 17 amino acids. Per germline, CDR1 SNHLY and CDR2 FYNNEI. The CDR3 DNA reads TGTGCCAGCAGTGAACGGACAGGGGGCTCACCCAAAAACATTCAGTACTTC. Amino acid sequence: CASSERTGGSPKNIQYF.

The chain is built from TRBV28 and TRBJ1-1, with D unclear. V was pared by 6 bases and J by 2 bases, with 13 bases between. Germline CDR1 MDHEN, CDR2 SYDVKM. The CDR3 runs 14 residues. The CDR3 nucleotides are TGTGCCAGCAGAACCAAGCGAGTTAACACTGAAGCTTTCTTT. As protein: CASRTKRVNTEAFF.

The V and J genes are TRBV13 and TRBJ1-1; 8 positions match TRBD1. Germline V gene data show CDR1 as PRHDT and CDR2 as FYEKMQ (reference sequence). The CDR3 has 15 amino acids. V lost 8 bases to trimming and J lost 3 bases; unmatched junction nucleotides: 11. In nucleotides, the CDR3 is TGTGCCAGCGCAGCTGGGACAGGCATATACACTGAAGCTTTCTTT. Protein sequence: CASAAGTGIYTEAFF.

This chain joins TRBV11-1 and TRBJ1-1; D gene ambiguous. The CDR3 runs 13 residues. CDR1 SGHAT and CDR2 FQDESV come from the germline V gene (reference sequence). V was clipped by 5 bases and J by 10 bases, with 17 bases between them. The CDR3 DNA reads TGTGCCAGCAGCCTAGAAGGCGGTTTAGGAGCTTTCTTT. Protein product: CASSLEGGLGAFF.

The V and J genes are TRBV7-7 and TRBJ2-1; TRBD2 matches at 8 bases. V trimming: 3 bases; J trimming: 2 bases; junction bases outside the gene matches: 3. CDR1 SSHAT and CDR2 FNYEAQ come from the germline V gene (reference sequence). The CDR3 length is 15 residues. The CDR3 DNA is TGTGCCAGCAGCTTGGACGGGGGGGCCTACAATGAGCAGTTCTTC. Amino acid sequence: CASSLDGGAYNEQFF.

The chain is built from TRBV6-5 and TRBJ2-2; D call uncertain. The CDR3 length is 16 residues. Per germline, CDR1 MNHEY and CDR2 SVGAGI. Trimming stripped 0 bases from V and 0 bases from J, with 8 bases between. CDR3 DNA sequence: TGTGCCAGCAGTTACTCGATGGCCACGAACACCGGGGAGCTGTTTTTT. This codes for CASSYSMATNTGELFF.

The V call is TRBV27, the J call TRBJ2-3; D gene ambiguous. Trimming pared 2 bases from V and 1 base from J, leaving 7 bases between. Looked up from germline, CDR1 is MNHEY and CDR2 is SMNVEV (reference sequence). There are 14 residues in the CDR3. CDR3 loop: CASSLDKGTDTQYF. The CDR3 DNA sequence: TGTGCCAGCAGTTTAGACAAGGGCACAGATACGCAGTATTTT.

V and J are TRBV11-2 and TRBJ2-1; 11 positions match TRBD2. This CDR3 contains 13 residues. Germline-derived CDR1 and CDR2 are SGHAT and FQNNGV. J was trimmed by 14 bases and V by 3 bases; bases with no gene match: 6. The CDR3, as DNA: TGTGCCAGCAGCTTCGACCAGACTAGCGGGGAGTTCTTC. It translates to CASSFDQTSGEFF.